The 3 T cell receptor beta chains listed next were all sequenced from one sample in a study of blood T cell repertoires in COVID-19. Clones were read by immunoSEQ multiplex PCR, and TCRdb kept only the in-frame ones, dropping some. The sample has some 100,000 clones, 82% seen once. Sequencing used peripheral blood. These receptors all come from a man aged 45-60 years with active or convalescent COVID-19.

The genes are TRBV19 and TRBJ2-3, with TRBD2 matching 10 bases. The CDR3 is 17 residues long. Germline V lookup: CDR1 LNHDA, CDR2 SQIVND (reference sequence). The V gene end was trimmed by 2 bases and the J gene end by 2 bases; junction bases not matched to a gene: 7. The CDR3 sequence is CASSIRLAGADTDTQYF. CDR3 nucleotide sequence: TGTGCCAGTAGTATAAGGCTAGCGGGGGCGGACACAGATACGCAGTATTTT.

The chain has TRBV7-6 and TRBJ2-1; 9 bases agree with TRBD2. This CDR3 region has 15 residues. V trimming: 5 bases; J trimming: 4 bases; junction bases outside the gene matches: 6. Germline-derived CDR1 and CDR2 are SGHVS and FNYEAQ. Here the CDR3 reads CASSPNAGGYNEQFF. The CDR3 bases are TGTGCCAGCAGCCCTAATGCGGGGGGGTACAATGAGCAGTTCTTC. The variable domain in full, with the rest retrieved from reference TRBV7-6 and TRBJ2-1, is GAGVSQSPRYKVTKRGQDVALRCDPISGHVSLYWYRQALGQGPEFLTYFNYEAQQDKSGLPNDRFSAERPEGSISTLTIQRTEQRDSAMYRCASSPNAGGYNEQFFGPGTRLTVL.

The chain employs TRBV3-1 (or the pseudogene TRBV3-2) and TRBJ1-6, with D uncertain. V was cut by 0 bases and J by 14 bases, with 8 bases left in between. Germline CDR1 LGHDT, CDR2 YNNKEL (reference sequence). The length of the CDR3 is 12 residues. The CDR3 DNA sequence: TGTGCCAGCAGCCAAGATCGGACTACCCTCCACTTT. Its translation: CASSQDRTTLHF.